One sample yielded the 25 T cell receptor beta chains listed below, sequenced in a study of vaccination effects on CD4 cells after COVID-19. Prior to sequencing, the ViraFEST assay stimulated PBMC with viral peptide pools, which expanded the antigen-specific CD4+ T cells. Subsequent to roughly 9 days of culture, CD4+ T cells were isolated. Vaccinated recipients, who were negative for nucleocapsid antibodies, had no history of SARS-CoV-2 infection. Here immunoSEQ multiplex PCR was the method, and the copy in TCRdb shows in-frame clones only, minus some. In the table there are 55,000 to 80,000 clones, around 72% of which are singletons. These receptors have no identified antigens. Sequenced material: CD4+ T cells from PBMCs cultured with HCoV-OC43 spike peptides, taken before COVID-19 vaccination. Subset of the sample: HCoV-OC43 spike overlapping peptide pool stimulation. The receptor set was obtained from a human donor who received a COVID-19 vaccine.

The V gene is TRBV7-2, the J gene TRBJ2-6; D ambiguous. Trimming removed 2 bases at V and 9 bases at J, with 5 bases between. Per germline, CDR1 SGHTA and CDR2 FQGNSA. This CDR3 comprises 12 residues. Here the CDR3 DNA reads TGTGCCAGCAGCTTATTGATCAACGTCCTGACTTTC. It encodes CASSLLINVLTF.

The rearrangement links TRBV6-2 or TRBV6-3 to TRBJ2-7; TRBD2 might be the D (6 bases). Germline V gene sequence: CDR1 MNHEY, CDR2 SVGEGT. V was pared by 6 bases and J by 0 bases, with 12 bases between. The CDR3 is 14 amino acids. The CDR3 is CASRYGGTSYEQYV. CDR3 bases: TGTGCCAGCAGATACGGGGGAACCTCCTACGAGCAGTACGTC.

The chain uses TRBV6-5 and TRBJ2-6; no definite D call. The CDR3 is 15 amino acids. Trimming took 5 bases from V and 4 from J, leaving 12 bases between them. Germline assignment: CDR1 MNHEY and CDR2 SVGAGI. In nucleotides, the CDR3 is TGTGCCAGCAGTCGGACGGGTGCGGGGGCCAACGTCCTGACTTTC. It is translated as CASSRTGAGANVLTF.

V usage is TRBV15 and J usage is TRBJ1-6, with 10 nucleotides matching TRBD1. The CDR3 loop spans 15 amino acids. CDR1 is LNHNV and CDR2 is YYDKDF in the germline V gene (reference sequence). V shed 0 bases, J shed 10 bases, and the junction held 3 bases outside the gene matches. The CDR3 DNA is TGTGCCACCAGCAGAGACGGGACAGGGGTCTCACCCCTCCACTTT. Amino acid sequence: CATSRDGTGVSPLHF. Full variable domain (outside the CDR3, taken from reference TRBV15 and TRBJ1-6): DAMVIQNPRYQVTQFGKPVTLSCSQTLNHNVMYWYQQKSSQAPKLLFHYYDKDFNNEADTPDNFQSRRPNTSFCFLDIRSPGLGDTAMYLCATSRDGTGVSPLHFGNGTRLTVT.

This chain uses TRBV6-5 with TRBJ1-2, with D perhaps TRBD1 (5 bases). V lost 6 bases to trimming and J lost 0 bases, with 14 bases between them. The CDR3 runs 15 residues. Germline V lookup: CDR1 MNHEY, CDR2 SVGAGI. As DNA, the CDR3 is TGTGCCAGCAGGGACCCATGGGGGGCTAACTATGGCTACACCTTC. The encoded protein is CASRDPWGANYGYTF.

The chain employs TRBV7-3 and TRBJ2-2; the D is unclear. CDR1 is SGHTA, CDR2 FQGTGA, per germline. V dropped 6 bases and J dropped 0 bases, with 8 bases sitting between them. The CDR3 consists of 14 residues. The CDR3 region has the DNA TGTGCCAGCAGGCCCACAGCGAACACCGGGGAGCTGTTTTTT. The encoded protein is CASRPTANTGELFF.

This rearrangement joins TRBV5-1 to TRBJ2-5; 7 bases are shared with TRBD2. V shed 4 bases, J shed 2 bases, and the junction held 8 bases outside the gene matches. Germline V gene data show CDR1 as SGHRS and CDR2 as YFSETQ. The CDR3 is 15 amino acids. DNA for the CDR3: TGCGCCAGCAGCCAAGGGACTAAAAAACAAGAGACCCAGTACTTC. As protein: CASSQGTKKQETQYF.

This chain connects TRBV9 to TRBJ1-2, with D possibly TRBD1 on 6 matching bases. Trimming took off 4 bases at V and 5 bases at J, with 9 bases between the two ends. The germline gives CDR1 SGDLS, CDR2 YYNGEE. This CDR3 contains 12 residues. Written as DNA, the CDR3 is TGTGCCAGCAGCAGGACAGATTATGGCTACACCTTC. This encodes CASSRTDYGYTF.

This clone was seen once. The chain combines TRBV11-3 with TRBJ2-1, with 9 bases that match TRBD2. CDR1 and CDR2 from the germline V gene are SGHNT and YENEEA. The CDR3 runs to 17 residues. With V trimmed by 1 base and J by 0 bases, 4 bases remained unmatched. The CDR3, as DNA: TGTGCCAGCAGCTTAGCCGCAGCGGGGGGCTCCTACAATGAGCAGTTCTTC. As protein: CASSLAAAGGSYNEQFF.

The V and J genes are TRBV19 and TRBJ1-2, with 7 bases matching TRBD1. Trimming cost V 4 bases and J 4 bases; bases outside gene matches: 9. This CDR3 contains 15 residues. CDR1 LNHDA and CDR2 SQIVND come from the germline V gene (reference sequence). This CDR3 reads CASSTLEGAAYGYTF. DNA of the CDR3: TGTGCCAGTAGTACCCTGGAGGGGGCAGCCTATGGCTACACCTTC. Complete variable domain (other parts from reference TRBV19 and TRBJ1-2): DGGITQSPKYLFRKEGQNVTLSCEQNLNHDAMYWYRQDPGQGLRLIYYSQIVNDFQKGDIAEGYSVSREKKESFPLTVTSAQKNPTAFYLCASSTLEGAAYGYTFGSGTRLTVV.

The chain combines TRBV5-5 with TRBJ2-7, with D maybe TRBD2 (6 bases). V lost 4 bases and J 1 base, leaving 9 bases between the germline ends. The germline V gene has CDR1 SGHKS and CDR2 YYEKEE (reference sequence). This CDR3 region has 13 residues. The CDR3 DNA reads as TGTGCCAGCAGCCGTGGACTATCCTACGAGCAGTACGTC. This sequence encodes CASSRGLSYEQYV.

This clone has only a few counts. J is TRBJ2-7 and V is TRBV18; D unclear. The CDR3 has 15 residues. The germline V and J ends were trimmed by 3 bases and 2 bases, with 14 bases remaining between them. Looked up from germline, CDR1 is KGHSH and CDR2 is LQKENI. The chain's CDR3 is CASSPLSGSTYEQYV. The CDR3 DNA sequence: TGTGCCAGCTCACCCCTCTCCGGATCTACCTACGAGCAGTACGTC.

This sequence joins TRBV5-6 and TRBJ1-2; maybe TRBD1 (6 bases). Trimming removed 6 bases at V and 4 bases at J, with 16 bases between. This CDR3 region has 14 residues. CDR1 is SGHDT and CDR2 is YYEEEE in the germline V gene. As DNA, the CDR3 is TGTGCCAGCATCATCCGACAGGTGGGCTATGGCTACACCTTC. It encodes CASIIRQVGYGYTF.

The chain is built from TRBV4-3 and TRBJ2-4; 9 bases are shared with TRBD2. CDR1 and CDR2 from the germline V gene are LGHNA and YSLEER. The CDR3 length is 15 residues. With 2 bases clipped from V and 6 bases from J, the junction kept 5 bases outside the gene matches. CDR3 DNA sequence: TGCGCCAGCAGCCAAAAAGGGCGGGGGGGAAACATTCAGTACTTC. This sequence encodes CASSQKGRGGNIQYF.

This chain connects TRBV19 to TRBJ1-6; a weak D match, TRBD1 (5 bases). Trimming pared 6 bases from V and 6 bases from J, leaving 9 bases between. In germline, CDR1 is LNHDA, CDR2 SQIVND (reference sequence). The CDR3 has 13 amino acids. The CDR3 loop is CASSTGGNSPLHF. CDR3 in DNA: TGTGCCAGTAGCACAGGAGGTAATTCACCCCTCCACTTT. The variable domain in full, completed from reference TRBV19 and TRBJ1-6, reads DGGITQSPKYLFRKEGQNVTLSCEQNLNHDAMYWYRQDPGQGLRLIYYSQIVNDFQKGDIAEGYSVSREKKESFPLTVTSAQKNPTAFYLCASSTGGNSPLHFGNGTRLTVT.

The V and J genes are TRBV15 and TRBJ2-7, with 9 positions matching TRBD2. There are 18 residues in the CDR3. V was pared by 3 bases and J by 3 bases, with 15 bases of the junction left unmatched. Germline lookup yields CDR1 LNHNV and CDR2 YYDKDF (reference sequence). The CDR3 region has the DNA TGTGCCACCAGCAGTAGGCCGGGACTAGCATGGGGATTCTACGAGCAGTACGTC. Translating it yields CATSSRPGLAWGFYEQYV.

This clone appeared once. This chain uses TRBV2 with TRBJ1-5; D remains ambiguous. CDR3 length equals 13 residues. V was pared by 2 bases and J by 7 bases, with 9 bases between. The germline V gene has CDR1 SNHLY and CDR2 FYNNEI. In DNA form, the CDR3 reads TGTGCCAGCAGTGAAAATGGGCCCCAGCCCCAGCATTTT. Translated, it gives CASSENGPQPQHF.

The rearrangement links TRBV6-2 or TRBV6-3 to TRBJ2-2; TRBD1 agrees at 7 bases. Germline-derived CDR1 and CDR2 are MNHEY and SVGEGT. Unmatched junction bases numbered 3, after V lost 5 bases and J lost 3 bases. There are 14 residues in the CDR3. The CDR3 sequence is CASSRTGDTGELFF. The CDR3 DNA sequence: TGTGCCAGCAGTCGGACAGGAGACACCGGGGAGCTGTTTTTT.

The chain joins TRBV7-2 to TRBJ1-1; D may be TRBD1 (5 bases). The CDR3 runs 13 residues. Trimming left V 5 bases short and J 1 base short, with 8 bases between. Germline V CDR1 and CDR2: SGHTA, FQGNSA. CDR3 sequence (DNA): TGTGCCAGCAGCCGTCAGGGGAACACTGAAGCTTTCTTT. As protein: CASSRQGNTEAFF.

This chain links TRBV14 with TRBJ1-2, with no clear D. V gave up 9 bases and J gave up 8 bases, with 10 bases separating them. This CDR3 is built from 10 residues. Per germline, CDR1 SGHDN and CDR2 FVKESK. This CDR3 reads CASPEWGYTF. CDR3 coding DNA: TGTGCCAGTCCCGAGTGGGGCTACACCTTC.

This rearrangement joins TRBV28 to TRBJ1-1, with D maybe TRBD1 (5 bases). The germline CDR1 and CDR2 sequences are MDHEN and SYDVKM. V shed 10 bases and J shed 1 base, with 22 bases lying between them. This CDR3 is built from 16 residues. CDR3 DNA: TGTGCCATCGCGATTAATCAGGGTCGAGGGAACACTGAAGCTTTCTTT. It translates to CAIAINQGRGNTEAFF.

V usage is TRBV5-8 and J usage is TRBJ2-5; D possibly corresponds to TRBD1 (6 bases). Trimming left V 3 bases short and J 5 bases short, with 20 bases between. CDR3 length: 16 residues. CDR1 and CDR2 from the germline V gene are SGHTS and YDEGEE. DNA for the CDR3: TGTGCCAGCAGCTACTACCGGGACACCCGGCGGGAGACCCAGTACTTC. Its translation is CASSYYRDTRRETQYF. The whole variable domain, filled in from reference TRBV5-8 and TRBJ2-5, reads EAGVTQSPTHLIKTRGQQATLRCSPISGHTSVYWYQQALGLGLQFLLWYDEGEERNRGNFPPRFSGRQFPNYSSELNVNALELEDSALYLCASSYYRDTRRETQYFGPGTRLLVL.

This clone was detected only a few times. This rearrangement joins TRBV15 to TRBJ2-7; D might be TRBD2 (7 bases). Germline values: CDR1 LNHNV, CDR2 YYDKDF (reference sequence). Trimming cost V 1 base and J 2 bases, with 9 bases left between them. This CDR3 comprises 14 residues. The CDR3 DNA reads as TGTGCCACCAGCAGAGCGGGGGGCCCCTACGAGCAGTACGTC. Its protein is CATSRAGGPYEQYV.

This clone was seen a few times. The rearrangement links TRBV5-6 to TRBJ2-5; D remains unclear. This CDR3 is built from 11 residues. Germline assignment: CDR1 SGHDT and CDR2 YYEEEE. V was shortened by 0 bases and J by 3 bases, with 0 bases between the two germline ends. CDR3 region: CASSLEETQYF. The CDR3 DNA reads as TGTGCCAGCAGCTTGGAAGAGACCCAGTACTTC.

V is TRBV28 and J is TRBJ1-6; maybe TRBD1 (5 bases). Trimming took off 4 bases at V and 10 bases at J, with 20 bases between the two ends. Germline values: CDR1 MDHEN, CDR2 SYDVKM. This CDR3 is 16 amino acids long. CDR3 nucleotide sequence: TGTGCCAGCAGTTCCCCTGCAGGGAGGATGCGGTCACCCCTCCACTTT. Its protein is CASSSPAGRMRSPLHF.